This T cell receptor beta chain was captured by sequencing in a study of shared clonotypes between healthy human individuals. Per germline, CDR1 SNHLY and CDR2 FYNNEI. The V end lost 0 bases, the J end lost 5 bases, and 16 bases lay between the germline ends. The CDR3 consists of 16 residues. The assay was immunoSEQ multiplex PCR, and TCRdb's table has in-frame clones only and misses some. The sample includes around 500,000 clones, about 78% of them seen just once. Within Nashville, Tennessee resided all donors, each a Caucasian adult. Genomic DNA came from approximately 92 million PBMCs in unsorted samples.

The V and J genes are TRBV2 and TRBJ2-5; a possible D gene is TRBD2 (5 bases). The sequenced material came from PBMCs. The clonotype comes from a woman aged 40 to 55 in good health. Some clones in this sample may be carry-over from other donors' samples. The CDR3 nucleotides read TGTGCCAGCAGTGAAGCGCTTCATCGGGGTAGGGAGACCCAGTACTTC. This translates into CASSEALHRGRETQYF.